This TCR beta chain originates from a study of beta chain features in type 1 diabetes. Germline V gene lookup returns CDR1 MNHNY and CDR2 SVGAGI (reference sequence). The CDR3 length is 16 residues. The J segment lost 8 bases and the V segment lost 4 bases, leaving 13 bases of the junction unmatched. Findings and caveats of the study: Any PCR bias toward short templates would affect both groups alike. The naive, central memory and Treg TCRB repertoires showed an apparent similarity that was greater among patients than among healthy donors.

Comment on this clone: Its antigen is not known.

Cells sorted by CD45RO/CCR7/CD25/CD127/CD95/CD27 comprised CD4+ naive, central memory, regulatory and stem cell-like memory cells. cDNA synthesis used the whole RNA isolate, giving expressed TCRB sequences. Data came from immunoSEQ multiplex PCR; TCRdb stores just in-frame clones and leaves some out. The sample records 850,000 to 900,000 clones, 15% to 20% being singletons. Sequencing was done on a sample of naive CD4+ T cells from blood. The rearrangement uses TRBV6-6 and TRBJ2-1; 8 bases agree with TRBD2. This receptor was taken from a woman aged 18-29 years in good health. The CDR3 protein is CASSLTGLGTVHEQFF. The DNA for the CDR3 is TGTGCCAGCAGTTTAACGGGACTAGGAACCGTCCATGAGCAGTTCTTC.